These 5 T cell receptor beta chains originate from one sample sequenced in a study of T-cell memory formation after mild COVID-19. MiXCR was run by TCRdb on the 5' RACE reads, yielding one entry per CDR3 protein. Counted here are 280,000 or so distinct CDR3 sequences, roughly 8% occurring once; the ten biggest clones make up about 20%. The sample taken for sequencing was PBMCs or a T cell subset sorted from them (not recorded which). The receptors were gathered from a man aged 18-30 years who had mild COVID-19 (a few samples of this study predate the infection). Cell type and time point are not known.

This chain uses TRBV28 with TRBJ2-3, with 7 bases that match TRBD1. Losses at the gene ends were 7 bases for V and 5 bases for J; bases not matched to a gene: 12. Germline V gene data show CDR1 as MDHEN and CDR2 as SYDVKM. The CDR3 runs to 15 residues. Written as DNA, the CDR3 is TGTGCCAGCACATATGCTGGGACAGCACAAGATACGCAGTATTTT. This codes for CASTYAGTAQDTQYF.

The V gene is TRBV27, the J gene TRBJ1-5; TRBD1 agrees at 7 bases. The CDR3 loop spans 13 amino acids. The J segment lost 8 bases and the V segment lost 4 bases, leaving 5 bases of the junction unmatched. Germline V gene data show CDR1 as MNHEY and CDR2 as SMNVEV (reference sequence). The CDR3: CASSYRGGEPQHF. The CDR3 bases are TGTGCCAGCAGTTACAGGGGAGGTGAGCCCCAGCATTTT.

The chain has TRBV7-9 and TRBJ1-1, with D uncertain. V shed 5 bases and J shed 4 bases, with 11 bases lying between them. The germline CDR1 and CDR2 sequences are SEHNR and FQNEAQ (reference sequence). CDR3 size: 13 residues. CDR3 sequence: CASSHGGSTEAFF. The CDR3 DNA sequence: TGTGCCAGCAGCCACGGAGGATCCACTGAAGCTTTCTTT.

The rearrangement uses TRBV18 and TRBJ2-2; D not certain. V shed 6 bases and J shed 6 bases, with 11 bases lying between them. The CDR3 runs 13 residues. Germline V lookup: CDR1 KGHSH, CDR2 LQKENI. As DNA, the CDR3 is TGTGCCAGCTCCCACAGTGATCCCGGGGAGCTGTTTTTT. Amino acid sequence: CASSHSDPGELFF.

This clonotype was recorded a few times. The chain links TRBV12-3 or TRBV12-4 to TRBJ2-7; no clear D gene. Trimming removed 2 bases at V and 3 bases at J, with 8 bases between. The CDR3 sequence is 13 residues long. The CDR3 region is CASSLKNGYEQYV. The CDR3 nucleotides read TGTGCCAGCAGTTTAAAGAACGGCTACGAGCAGTACGTC.